This T cell receptor (beta chain) was sequenced for a study of PD-1 blockade in classical Hodgkin lymphoma. Study conclusions and caveats: Undefined causes, possibly disease activity or prior therapy, underlie the repertoire differences. TCR diversity in CD4+, not CD8+, cells rose significantly by C4D1.

No patient escaped relapse after autologous stem cell transplantation, and brentuximab vedotin exposure varied. Generated by immunoSEQ multiplex PCR, the TCRdb table keeps only in-frame clones and is missing some. Counted here are about 84,000 clones, 89% occurring once; the ten biggest clones make up approximately 22%. The CDR3 has 13 amino acids. CDR1 is SGHDN, CDR2 FVKESK, per germline. V dropped 0 bases and J dropped 6 bases, with 9 bases sitting between them. As concerns this clone: The antigen is undetermined.

This clonotype was obtained from a human donor with classical Hodgkin lymphoma. The chain uses TRBV14 and TRBJ2-7; D remains ambiguous. This material consisted of peripheral blood mononuclear cells (PBMCs), taken at baseline. The CDR3: CASSQDSLSEQYF. In DNA form, the CDR3 reads TGTGCCAGCAGCCAAGATTCGTTGAGCGAGCAGTACTTC. Supplemented by reference TRBV14 and TRBJ2-7, the full variable domain reads EAGVTQFPSHSVIEKGQTVTLRCDPISGHDNLYWYRRVMGKEIKFLLHFVKESKQDESGMPNNRFLAERTGGTYSTLKVQPAELEDSGVYFCASSQDSLSEQYFGPGTRLTVT.